The clone carrying this T cell receptor (beta chain) was picked up a small number of times. Its specificity is not known. These data are taken from a study of beta chain features in type 1 diabetes. Study overall: Patients and healthy donors were similar in age, gender and cell yields.

Between the trimmed V and J ends, which lost 1 base and 5 bases, there was a span of 15 bases. The CDR3 extends over 16 amino acids. In germline, CDR1 is MGHDK, CDR2 SYGVNS. As every portion of the isolated RNA was reverse transcribed, the sequencing read expressed TCRB transcripts. This table comes from immunoSEQ multiplex PCR, and its TCRdb copy is limited to in-frame clones, with some not included. The table records 150,000 to 190,000 clones, under 13% of them present only once. Study-level results: Shorter TCRB CDR3s, moderately but significantly so, marked every one of the four CD4+ subsets in Type 1 diabetes patients.

The specimen was central memory CD4+ T cells from blood. This clonotype originated in a man aged 25 to 40 with type 1 diabetes. This sequence joins TRBV25-1 and TRBJ2-1; a possible D gene is TRBD2 (7 bases). The CDR3 protein is CASSEFGGHRDNEQFF. CDR3 coding DNA: TGTGCCAGCAGTGAATTCGGGGGGCACAGGGACAATGAGCAGTTCTTC.